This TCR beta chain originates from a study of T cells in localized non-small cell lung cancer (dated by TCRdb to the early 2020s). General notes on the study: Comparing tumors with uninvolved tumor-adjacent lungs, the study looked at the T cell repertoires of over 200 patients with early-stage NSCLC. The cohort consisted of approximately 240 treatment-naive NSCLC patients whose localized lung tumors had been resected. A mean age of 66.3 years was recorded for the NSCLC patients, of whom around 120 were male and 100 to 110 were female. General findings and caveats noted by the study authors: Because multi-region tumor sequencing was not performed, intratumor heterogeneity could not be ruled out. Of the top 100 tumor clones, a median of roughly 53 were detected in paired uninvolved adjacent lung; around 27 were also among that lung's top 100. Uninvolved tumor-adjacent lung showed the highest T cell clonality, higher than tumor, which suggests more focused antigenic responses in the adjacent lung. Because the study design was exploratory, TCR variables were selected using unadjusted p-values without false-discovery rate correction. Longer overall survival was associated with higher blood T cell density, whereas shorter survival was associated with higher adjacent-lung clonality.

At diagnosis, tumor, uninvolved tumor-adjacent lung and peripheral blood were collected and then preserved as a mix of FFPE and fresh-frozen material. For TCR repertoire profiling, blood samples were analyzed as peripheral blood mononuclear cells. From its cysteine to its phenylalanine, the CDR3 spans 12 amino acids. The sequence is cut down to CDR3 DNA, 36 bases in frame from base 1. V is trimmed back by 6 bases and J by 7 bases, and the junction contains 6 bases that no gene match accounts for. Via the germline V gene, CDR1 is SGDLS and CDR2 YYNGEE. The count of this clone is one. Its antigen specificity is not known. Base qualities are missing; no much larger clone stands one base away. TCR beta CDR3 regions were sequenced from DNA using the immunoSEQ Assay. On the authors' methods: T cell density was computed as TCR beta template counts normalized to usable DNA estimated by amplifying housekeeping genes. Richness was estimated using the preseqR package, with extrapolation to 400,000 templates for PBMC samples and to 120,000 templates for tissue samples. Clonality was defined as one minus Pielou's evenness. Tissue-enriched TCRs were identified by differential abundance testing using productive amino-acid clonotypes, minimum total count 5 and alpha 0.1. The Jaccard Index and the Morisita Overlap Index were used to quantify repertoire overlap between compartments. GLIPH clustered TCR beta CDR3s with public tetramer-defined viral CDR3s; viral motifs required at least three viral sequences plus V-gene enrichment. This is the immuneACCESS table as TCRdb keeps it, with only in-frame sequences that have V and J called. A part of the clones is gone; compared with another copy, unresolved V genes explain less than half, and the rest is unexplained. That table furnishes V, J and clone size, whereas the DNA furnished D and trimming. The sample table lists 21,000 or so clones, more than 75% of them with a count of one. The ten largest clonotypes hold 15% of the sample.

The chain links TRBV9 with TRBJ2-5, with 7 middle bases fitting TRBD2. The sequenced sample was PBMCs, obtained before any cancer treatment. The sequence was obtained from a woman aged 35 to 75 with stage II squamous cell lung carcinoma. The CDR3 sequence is CASISPGGTQYF. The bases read TGTGCCAGCATCTCCCCGGGGGGGACCCAGTACTTC.